The 6 T cell receptor beta chains below all came from one sample that was sequenced in a study of metastatic and nonmetastatic thyroid tumors. Using MiXCR, TCRdb re-called clones from the PCR reads. Among around 26,000 clones listed, just under 15% were seen once. No treatment had been given to any patient before thyroid surgery. The sequencing sample was made of blood. The receptor set was obtained from a female donor with papillary thyroid cancer or a benign thyroid nodule (not recorded which). Some clones in this sample may be carry-over from other donors' samples.

There are many counts of this clone. The V call is TRBV6-1, the J call TRBJ2-3; D possibly uses TRBD1 or TRBD2 (7 bases each). Germline-derived CDR1 and CDR2 are MNHNS and SASEGT. This CDR3 has 14 residues. Trimming removed 4 bases at V and 5 bases at J, with 13 bases between. For the CDR3, the DNA is TGTGCCAGCAGTGCAGGGGGGAGGGTAGATACGCAGTATTTT. Residues: CASSAGGRVDTQYF.

There are many counts of this clone. This chain connects TRBV2 to TRBJ2-5; 9 positions agree with TRBD1. The CDR3 is made up of 14 amino acids. V lost 6 bases and J lost 4; bases outside the gene matches: 6. The germline gives CDR1 SNHLY, CDR2 FYNNEI. This CDR3 reads CASRRTGAVETQYF. The CDR3 nucleotides read TGTGCCAGCAGAAGGACAGGGGCCGTAGAGACCCAGTACTTC.

This clone has a count of ten or more. The chain joins TRBV20-1 to TRBJ1-1; 10 positions agree with TRBD1. This CDR3 comprises 14 residues. The germline CDR1 and CDR2 sequences are DFQATT and SNEGSKA (reference sequence). The V segment lost 4 bases and the J segment 1 base; nucleotides outside the gene matches: 3. The CDR3 nucleotides are TGCAGTGCTAAGGACAGGGGGGCGAACACTGAAGCTTTCTTT. Residues: CSAKDRGANTEAFF.

At least ten counts were recorded for this clone. V and J are TRBV18 and TRBJ2-1; no definite D call. V shed 6 bases and J shed 8 bases, with 14 bases lying between them. The CDR3 is made up of 13 amino acids. From germline, CDR1 is KGHSH and CDR2 LQKENI. CDR3 amino acids: CASSTFPRDEQFF. The CDR3 DNA reads as TGTGCCAGCTCCACCTTCCCAAGAGATGAGCAGTTCTTC.

In this sample, this clone turned up many times. The chain couples TRBV7-6 to TRBJ2-2; 9 bases fit TRBD1. The V segment lost 5 bases and the J segment 3 bases; nucleotides outside the gene matches: 7. CDR1 and CDR2 (germline): SGHVS, FNYEAQ. CDR3 length: 16 amino acids. The CDR3 spells CASSPTGQGYTGELFF. Written as DNA, the CDR3 is TGTGCCAGCAGCCCCACGGGACAGGGTTACACCGGGGAGCTGTTTTTT.

In its sample, this clone was seen many times. The rearrangement joins TRBV11-1 to TRBJ2-5; TRBD2 might be the D (6 bases). The V and J ends lost 5 bases and 1 base respectively, with 11 bases between them. CDR3 size: 14 residues. Per the germline V gene, CDR1 is SGHAT and CDR2 is FQDESV (reference sequence). The CDR3 DNA follows: TGTGCCAGCAGCCCCCTAGCGCCCCAAGAGACCCAGTACTTC. Translation gives CASSPLAPQETQYF.